The 21 T cell receptor beta chains given below trace back to one sample, sequenced in a study of identical twins. TCRdb processed the 5' RACE reads anew with MiXCR; each CDR3 protein has one entry. This sample carries 1.5 million to 2 million distinct CDR3 sequences, about 31% of them seen once, and the ten largest clones take under 0.35%. The specimen sequenced was cord blood. The source of these receptors is a newborn girl in good health.

This chain links TRBV7-9 with TRBJ1-1, with D unresolved. The V and J ends lost 1 base and 0 bases respectively, with 9 bases between them. CDR1 and CDR2 (germline): SEHNR, FQNEAQ (reference sequence). The CDR3 covers 15 residues. The CDR3 is CASSLVASVNTEAFF. CDR3 nucleotide sequence: TGTGCCAGCAGCTTAGTTGCAAGCGTGAACACTGAAGCTTTCTTT.

The rearrangement joins TRBV9 to TRBJ2-1, with a tentative D call TRBD1 (6 bases). Germline CDR1 and CDR2: SGDLS and YYNGEE. This CDR3 spans 15 amino acids. V was clipped by 4 bases and J by 4 bases, with 15 bases between them. The CDR3 bases are TGTGCCAGCAGCTCAGGGGTAAGGGGTTACAATGAGCAGTTCTTC. Residues: CASSSGVRGYNEQFF.

V is TRBV5-6 and J is TRBJ1-5, with D perhaps TRBD1 (5 bases). The germline V and J ends were trimmed by 4 bases and 4 bases, with 12 bases remaining between them. The CDR3 spans 14 residues. CDR1 and CDR2 (germline): SGHDT, YYEEEE. The CDR3 is CASSRRGRNQPQHF. The CDR3 bases are TGTGCCAGCAGCAGGAGGGGACGGAATCAGCCCCAGCATTTT.

This clonotype was detected only a few times. The rearrangement joins TRBV2 to TRBJ2-3, with D possibly TRBD2 on 6 matching bases. The CDR3 length is 14 residues. The germline gives CDR1 SNHLY, CDR2 FYNNEI. The germline V and J ends were trimmed by 5 bases and 2 bases, with 11 bases remaining between them. CDR3 in DNA: TGTGCCAGCAGTCAGAGACTAGACACAGATACGCAGTATTTT. This translates into CASSQRLDTDTQYF. Based on the CDR3 plus reference TRBV2 and TRBJ2-3, the full variable domain is EPEVTQTPSHQVTQMGQEVILRCVPISNHLYFYWYRQILGQKVEFLVSFYNNEISEKSEIFDDQFSVERPDGSNFTLKIRSTKLEDSAMYFCASSQRLDTDTQYFGPGTRLTVL.

The chain recombines TRBV11-1 with TRBJ2-1, with 8 positions matching TRBD2. CDR3 length equals 17 residues. Looked up from germline, CDR1 is SGHAT and CDR2 is FQDESV (reference sequence). The V segment lost 5 bases and the J segment 5 bases; nucleotides outside the gene matches: 14. CDR3 sequence reads: CASSRGWRGDLNNEQFF. The CDR3 coding sequence is TGTGCCAGCAGCCGGGGGTGGCGGGGGGACCTAAACAATGAGCAGTTCTTC.

The table lists this clonotype with a few counts. The chain employs TRBV20-1 and TRBJ1-4; unclear D gene. Trimming stripped 3 bases from V and 5 bases from J, with 10 bases between. The CDR3 has 13 residues. Looked up from germline, CDR1 is DFQATT and CDR2 is SNEGSKA (reference sequence). The chain's CDR3 is CSASWGPNEKLFF. In nucleotides, the CDR3 is TGCAGTGCTAGTTGGGGTCCCAATGAAAAACTGTTTTTT.

In DNA, the CDR3 is TGTGCCACCCGACAGGGTATTGAAAAACTGTTTTTT. It translates to CATRQGIEKLFF. The chain joins TRBV10-3 to TRBJ1-4, with 7 positions matching TRBD1. V shed 10 bases, J shed 7 bases, and the junction held 6 bases outside the gene matches. Germline CDR1 ENHRY, CDR2 SYGVKD. The CDR3 sequence is 12 residues long.

This clonotype came up a few times. V is TRBV20-1 and J is TRBJ2-1; D gene uncertain. This CDR3 spans 13 amino acids. The V gene's germline CDR1 is DFQATT and CDR2 SNEGSKA (reference sequence). Trimming pared 2 bases from V and 5 bases from J, leaving 10 bases between. The CDR3 DNA sequence: TGCAGTGCTAGAAGGCAGGAGAACAATGAGCAGTTCTTC. Residues: CSARRQENNEQFF.

There are a few counts of this clonotype. The J gene is TRBJ1-2, the V gene TRBV20-1; maybe TRBD1 (5 bases). Germline V gene data show CDR1 as DFQATT and CDR2 as SNEGSKA (reference sequence). V lost 0 bases, J lost 3 bases, and 8 bases lay in between. The CDR3 sequence is 13 residues long. CDR3 region: CSAREKGHYGYTF. The DNA for the CDR3 is TGCAGTGCTAGAGAGAAGGGGCACTATGGCTACACCTTC.

This clonotype showed up just a few times. The chain is built from TRBV5-1 and TRBJ2-7; no reliable D call. Germline V gives CDR1 SGHRS, CDR2 YFSETQ. There are 13 residues in the CDR3. V was shortened by 0 bases and J by 1 base, with 5 bases between the two germline ends. The CDR3 is CASSLDISYEQYF. The CDR3 bases are TGCGCCAGCAGCTTGGACATTTCCTACGAGCAGTACTTC.

This clonotype was detected only a few times. The chain is built from TRBV2 and TRBJ2-1, with 9 bases aligning to TRBD2. J was trimmed by 5 bases and V by 4 bases; bases with no gene match: 9. CDR1 and CDR2 (germline): SNHLY, FYNNEI. The CDR3 runs to 16 residues. CDR3 sequence reads: CASSGDLAGWDNEQFF. In DNA form, the CDR3 reads TGTGCCAGCAGTGGGGATCTAGCGGGGTGGGACAATGAGCAGTTCTTC.

This clonotype was seen a few times. This sequence joins TRBV5-1 and TRBJ1-1; D not certain. CDR1 is SGHRS and CDR2 is YFSETQ in the germline V gene. With 3 bases removed from V and 1 base from J, the gap between germline ends came to 10 bases. The CDR3 covers 14 residues. The CDR3 coding sequence is TGCGCCAGCAGCTGGACGGTCCAGAACACTGAAGCTTTCTTT. Protein product: CASSWTVQNTEAFF.

This sequence joins TRBV30 and TRBJ1-6, with D unresolved. V lost 2 bases to trimming and J lost 7 bases, with 6 bases between them. This CDR3 is built from 12 residues. Germline lookup yields CDR1 GTSNPN and CDR2 SVGIG (reference sequence). CDR3 residues: CAWSHRNSPLHF. CDR3 nucleotides: TGTGCCTGGAGTCATCGAAATTCACCCCTCCACTTT.

This clonotype was seen more than once but under ten times. The chain combines TRBV5-1 with TRBJ2-3; the D is unclear. V was clipped by 0 bases and J by 1 base, with 12 bases between them. CDR1 SGHRS and CDR2 YFSETQ come from the germline V gene. The CDR3 has 16 residues. DNA for the CDR3: TGCGCCAGCAGCTTGGACGGATACGTTGGCACAGATACGCAGTATTTT. Protein product: CASSLDGYVGTDTQYF.

V and J are TRBV6-5 and TRBJ2-5; no clear D. Germline V gene lookup returns CDR1 MNHEY and CDR2 SVGAGI. The V and J ends lost 2 bases and 6 bases respectively, with 10 bases between them. The CDR3 runs 13 residues. The CDR3 region has the DNA TGTGCCAGCAGTTACGCCCAGGTTCAGACCCAGTACTTC. Translated, it gives CASSYAQVQTQYF.

The chain combines TRBV12-3 or TRBV12-4 with TRBJ2-2; tentatively, D is TRBD1 (5 bases). The V and J ends lost 1 base and 7 bases respectively, with 10 bases between them. The CDR3 totals 14 residues. Here the CDR3 reads CASSLVGRDGELFF. The CDR3 DNA sequence: TGTGCCAGCAGTTTAGTCGGCAGGGACGGGGAGCTGTTTTTT.

This clonotype was counted a few times. The J gene is TRBJ2-7, the V gene TRBV20-1, with 7 bases that match TRBD2. Gene TRBJ2-5 matches the end of the DNA better, so the J call may be wrong. Germline loops: CDR1 DFQATT, CDR2 SNEGSKA (reference sequence). This CDR3 contains 15 residues. CDR3 DNA: TGCAGTGCTAGACAAGGCGGGGGAAAGAAAGAGACCCAGTACTTC. It is translated as CSARQGGGKKETQYF.

The genes are TRBV29-1 and TRBJ1-2; TRBD1 matches at 8 bases. Germline values: CDR1 SQVTM, CDR2 ANQGSEA. This CDR3 has 13 residues. V lost 6 bases and J lost 6; bases outside the gene matches: 9. CDR3 nucleotide sequence: TGCAGCGTGAGCCCGGACAGGGATCATGGCTACACCTTC. It is translated as CSVSPDRDHGYTF.

This clonotype was found once. The chain joins TRBV2 to TRBJ2-1, with TRBD2 matching over 8 bases. The end of the DNA fits TRBJ2-7 better, so the J call may be wrong. Germline V CDR1 and CDR2: SNHLY, FYNNEI. The CDR3 covers 17 residues. In DNA, the CDR3 is TGTGCCAGCAGTGAAGCCGTGAGCGGGAGAGGCTACAATGAGCAGTACTTC. It yields the protein CASSEAVSGRGYNEQYF.

The chain links TRBV27 to TRBJ2-5; 8 bases are shared with TRBD2. The CDR3 contains 15 residues. The J segment lost 5 bases and the V segment lost 2 bases, leaving 7 bases of the junction unmatched. Germline CDR1 MNHEY, CDR2 SMNVEV (reference sequence). CDR3 nucleotides: TGTGCCAGCAGTTTAGTAGCGGGAAATGGTGAGACCCAGTACTTC. It translates to CASSLVAGNGETQYF.

This clonotype was detected many times. The chain links TRBV10-3 to TRBJ2-7, with TRBD2 matching over 8 bases. The CDR3 extends over 15 amino acids. Germline loops: CDR1 ENHRY, CDR2 SYGVKD. J lost 0 bases, V lost 6 bases, and 7 bases had no gene match. The chain's CDR3 is CAIRIAGTDSYEQYF. The DNA for the CDR3 is TGTGCCATCAGAATAGCGGGAACCGACTCCTACGAGCAGTACTTC.